This T cell receptor beta chain was observed in a study of T cell repertoires in cytomegalovirus infection. Whole-study context: Epitope selection comprised recently identified HLA-C-restricted CMV epitopes and well-studied HLA-B-restricted CMV epitopes.

A few counts support this clonotype. The antigen remains unidentified. TCRdb analysed the reads with MiXCR anew, one entry per CDR3 protein. Here the sample spans approximately 150,000 distinct CDR3 sequences, about a fifth being singletons. Germline V gene lookup returns CDR1 SGHVS and CDR2 FQNEAQ. After removal of 2 bases from V and 7 bases from J, the junction contained 6 bases not matched to a gene. The CDR3 length is 15 residues. Study-level findings and limits: Dominating the ex vivo response were HLA-C-restricted CMV-specific TCR beta clonotypes. CMV carriers with the relevant HLA were identified by cumulative public TCR beta family frequency.

V usage is TRBV7-8 and J usage is TRBJ1-4; 8 bases are a match to TRBD1. The receptor was isolated from a human donor in good health (CMV status not recorded). Some clones in this sample may be carry-over from other donors' samples. Sequencing used CD8+ T cells from cultured PBMCs, obtained from culture after CMV antigen stimulation. The chain's CDR3 is CASSLNVQGGEKLFF. The CDR3 coding sequence is TGTGCCAGCAGCTTAAATGTACAGGGGGGTGAAAAACTGTTTTTT.